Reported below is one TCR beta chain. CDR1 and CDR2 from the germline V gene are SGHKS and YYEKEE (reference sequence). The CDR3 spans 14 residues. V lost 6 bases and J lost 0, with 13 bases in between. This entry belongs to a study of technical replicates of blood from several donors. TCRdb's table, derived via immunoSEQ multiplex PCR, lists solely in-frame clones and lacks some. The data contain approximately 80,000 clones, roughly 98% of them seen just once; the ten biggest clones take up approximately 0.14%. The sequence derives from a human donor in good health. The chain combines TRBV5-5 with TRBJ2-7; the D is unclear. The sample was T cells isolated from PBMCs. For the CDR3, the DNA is TGTGCCAGCATCGTGACAACCAGCTCCTACGAGCAGTACTTC. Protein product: CASIVTTSSYEQYF.